A single sample gave rise to the 9 T cell receptor beta chains below, sequenced in a study of cytomegalovirus exposure and HLA in healthy donors. 60 Vbeta and 13 Jbeta primers were used in PCR. Using immunoSEQ multiplex PCR, the repertoire was profiled, and TCRdb retains in-frame clones only, with some absent. The sample has about 150,000 clones, approximately 80% seen once; the top ten hold 2.5% to 4%. The sample comprised PBMCs. Receptors were obtained from a woman in her 50s in good health and CMV-seropositive.

The chain is built from TRBV15 and TRBJ2-3; D may be TRBD2 (5 bases). Per the germline V gene, CDR1 is LNHNV and CDR2 is YYDKDF (reference sequence). With 0 bases removed from V and 2 bases from J, the gap between germline ends came to 12 bases. This CDR3 has 16 amino acids. This chain's CDR3 is CATSRDPSGYTDTQYF. CDR3 DNA: TGTGCCACCAGCAGAGATCCGAGCGGATACACAGATACGCAGTATTTT.

The table lists this clone with a few counts. The chain links TRBV7-9 to TRBJ2-7; possible D gene TRBD2, 5 bases. The V end was cut by 2 bases, the J end by 0 bases, with 17 bases between. Germline V gene data show CDR1 as SEHNR and CDR2 as FQNEAQ (reference sequence). This CDR3 spans 17 amino acids. CDR3 sequence (DNA): TGTGCCAGCAGCTTATTTCCGGGCCGGGGAAGCTCCTACGAGCAGTACTTC. It codes for CASSLFPGRGSSYEQYF. Based on the CDR3 plus reference TRBV7-9 and TRBJ2-7, the full variable domain is DTGVSQNPRHKITKRGQNVTFRCDPISEHNRLYWYRQTLGQGPEFLTYFQNEAQLEKSRLLSDRFSAERPKGSFSTLEIQRTEQGDSAMYLCASSLFPGRGSSYEQYFGPGTRLTVT.

J is TRBJ1-5 and V is TRBV7-2; 7 bases align to TRBD1. V shed 4 bases and J 2 bases; nucleotides not matched to a gene: 8. The CDR3 has 16 amino acids. Germline-derived CDR1 and CDR2 are SGHTA and FQGNSA. The CDR3: CASSYRTGRGNQPQHF. The CDR3 DNA sequence: TGTGCCAGCAGCTACCGGACAGGCCGGGGCAATCAGCCCCAGCATTTT.

The count of this clone is one. The CDR3 region is CAWSVRGGAGGSYGYTF. Written as DNA, the CDR3 is TGTGCCTGGAGTGTACGGGGTGGGGCAGGGGGCAGCTATGGCTACACCTTC. The genes are TRBV30 and TRBJ1-2; 8 nucleotides line up with TRBD1. V was pared by 0 bases and J by 4 bases, with 13 bases of the junction left unmatched. The CDR3 consists of 17 residues. Looked up from germline, CDR1 is GTSNPN and CDR2 is SVGIG (reference sequence).

The V call is TRBV5-8, the J call TRBJ2-1; the D gene is possibly TRBD1 (6 bases). This CDR3 is built from 15 residues. The V gene lost 0 bases and the J gene lost 2 bases, with 9 bases spanning the gap. Germline-derived CDR1 and CDR2 are SGHTS and YDEGEE. The CDR3 loop reads CASSLGQVPYNEQFF. In DNA, the CDR3 is TGTGCCAGCAGCTTGGGACAGGTGCCCTACAATGAGCAGTTCTTC.

This clone has just a few counts. The chain employs TRBV28 and TRBJ1-2; 9 nucleotides agree with TRBD1. J gave up 0 bases and V 2 bases, and 1 base lay outside the gene matches. The CDR3 is made up of 15 amino acids. Germline CDR1 reads MDHEN; CDR2 reads SYDVKM. CDR3 loop: CASSLGTGTNYGYTF. Written as DNA, the CDR3 is TGTGCCAGCAGTTTAGGGACAGGGACTAACTATGGCTACACCTTC.

The chain employs TRBV30 and TRBJ2-2, with D perhaps TRBD1 (6 bases). The CDR3 has 17 amino acids. Germline CDR1 is GTSNPN and CDR2 is SVGIG (reference sequence). The V gene lost 1 base and the J gene lost 5 bases, with 20 bases spanning the gap. CDR3 DNA sequence: TGTGCCTGGAGTGGCTACAGGGCGCCGGGGAATACCGGGGAGCTGTTTTTT. As protein: CAWSGYRAPGNTGELFF. The full variable domain, its missing parts supplied by reference TRBV30 and TRBJ2-2, is SQTIHQWPATLVQPVGSPLSLECTVEGTSNPNLYWYRQAAGRGLQLLFYSVGIGQISSEVPQNLSASRPQDRQFILSSKKLLLSDSGFYLCAWSGYRAPGNTGELFFGEGSRLTVL.

The V gene is TRBV28, the J gene TRBJ1-6; TRBD1 might be the D (6 bases). This CDR3 comprises 14 residues. Germline values: CDR1 MDHEN, CDR2 SYDVKM. Trimming removed 5 bases from V and 10 bases from J, with 15 bases in between. The CDR3 bases are TGTGCCAGCAGTCCCTTACAGGGTCGCTCACCCCTCCACTTT. It codes for CASSPLQGRSPLHF.

The table lists this clone with a count of one. V usage is TRBV6-5 and J usage is TRBJ2-3; 9 bases line up with TRBD1. Germline CDR1 is MNHEY and CDR2 is SVGAGI. CDR3 length: 16 residues. V lost 2 bases to trimming and J lost 0 bases; unmatched junction nucleotides: 3. Written as DNA, the CDR3 is TGTGCCAGCAGTTACGGACAGGGGTATAGCACAGATACGCAGTATTTT. This codes for CASSYGQGYSTDTQYF.